Sequencing of this T cell receptor beta chain was carried out in a study of neurological immune-mediated disorders. Study-wide points: The greatest TCR clonal expansion appeared in HTLV-1-associated myelopathy and the smallest, falling below healthy controls, in multiple sclerosis.

TCRdb called the 5' RACE reads again in MiXCR, with one record for every CDR3 protein. This table has around 52,000 distinct CDR3 sequences, less than 6% appearing once. Trimming took off 5 bases at V and 2 bases at J, with 16 bases between the two ends. The CDR3 loop spans 15 amino acids. Germline V gene data show CDR1 as SGHKS and CDR2 as YYEKEE (reference sequence). Libraries from sorted cells used 900,000 to 1,000,000 T cells (CD4+ or CD8+). This clonotype has ten or more counts. Its antigen is not known. This TCR derives from a woman between 18 and 30 years old with multiple sclerosis. The J gene is TRBJ2-5, the V gene TRBV5-5; D uncertain. The material sequenced was CD4+ T cells from blood. CDR3 bases: TGTGCCAGCAGTTCCGTCGCGGCGTCTCAAGAGACCCAGTACTTC. It translates to CASSSVAASQETQYF.